This T cell receptor beta chain comes out of a study of stem cell transplantation in POMP-related autoinflammatory disease. The CDR3 has 17 amino acids. Trimming cost V 6 bases and J 4 bases; bases outside gene matches: 14. Germline V gives CDR1 MDHEN, CDR2 SYDVKM. General study results and limits: A trend toward lower repertoire diversity and greater clonality appeared in every analyzed T-cell subset of PRAID patients. In PRAID patients, the number of distinct TRB V-J gene pairings was restricted.

Measured with immunoSEQ multiplex PCR; TCRdb has only the in-frame clones, and not every one. The sample lists roughly 9,100 clones, about nine tenths occurring once. With respect to this clone: What it binds is not known. Other DNA variants within this sample encode the same CDR3.

PRAID combined immunodeficiency and autoinflammation. The sample was CD8+ T cells from PBMCs, taken before stem cell transplantation. The chain has TRBV28 and TRBJ2-4; 8 nucleotides match TRBD2. The source of this sequence is a human donor with POMP-related autoinflammation and immune dysregulation (PRAID). The CDR3 is CASRSAGGDLAKNIQYF. The DNA for the CDR3 is TGTGCCAGCAGATCCGCGGGAGGAGATCTAGCTAAAAACATTCAGTACTTC.